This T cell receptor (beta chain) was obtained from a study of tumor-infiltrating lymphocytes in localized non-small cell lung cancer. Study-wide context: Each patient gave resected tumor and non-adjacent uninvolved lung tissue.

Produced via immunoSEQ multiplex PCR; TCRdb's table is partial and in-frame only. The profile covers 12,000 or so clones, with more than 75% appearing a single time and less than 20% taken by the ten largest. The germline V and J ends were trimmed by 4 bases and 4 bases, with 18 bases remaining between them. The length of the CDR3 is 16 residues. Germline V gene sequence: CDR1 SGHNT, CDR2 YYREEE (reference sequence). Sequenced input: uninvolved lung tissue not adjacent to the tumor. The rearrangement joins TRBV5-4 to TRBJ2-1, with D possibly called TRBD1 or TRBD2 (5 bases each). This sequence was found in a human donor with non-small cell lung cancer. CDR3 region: CASSPGPIETYNEQFF. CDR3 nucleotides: TGTGCCAGCAGCCCGGGACCGATTGAAACTTACAATGAGCAGTTCTTC.